This T cell receptor beta chain was documented in a study of T cell responses to AZD1222 COVID-19 vaccine. Libraries were prepared by immunoSEQ multiplex PCR; TCRdb keeps only in-frame clonotypes and omits some of them. Seen here are 90,000 to 100,000 clones, approximately 91% observed once, and the top ten hold about 17%. Germline loops: CDR1 GTSNPN, CDR2 SVGIG (reference sequence). The CDR3 is 13 amino acids. Trimming removed 4 bases from V and 8 bases from J; junction bases left unmatched: 7. The sequencing used peripheral blood, collected 28 days after the second AZD1222 dose. This chain uses TRBV30 with TRBJ1-2, with 10 bases that match TRBD1. The sequence was obtained from an adult who received the AZD1222 COVID-19 vaccine. The CDR3 sequence is CAWIDRGHRGYTF. CDR3 coding DNA: TGTGCCTGGATCGACAGGGGGCATCGCGGCTACACCTTC.